A single sample is the source of the 32 T cell receptor beta chains below, sequenced in a study of blood T cells in healthy people across ages. Alongside a J-beta primer mix, a sample-barcoded 5' primer served in a second PCR lasting about 6 to 12 cycles. Via MiXCR, TCRdb re-called the 5' RACE reads, giving one row per CDR3 protein. The profile covers 1.5 million to 2 million distinct CDR3 sequences, with about 39% appearing a single time and about 23% taken by the ten largest. The specimen sequenced was blood. Source of these receptors: a human donor in good health.

The genes are TRBV29-1 and TRBJ2-3; D is possibly TRBD2 (5 bases). Trimming cost V 4 bases and J 4 bases, with 6 bases left between them. This CDR3 comprises 11 residues. The germline V gene has CDR1 SQVTM and CDR2 ANQGSEA. The CDR3 bases are TGCAGCGTTGCGGAGGCAGATACGCAGTATTTT. It codes for CSVAEADTQYF.

The chain recombines TRBV7-6 with TRBJ2-1; D is perhaps TRBD1 or TRBD2 (6 bases each). There are 17 residues in the CDR3. Between the trimmed V and J ends, which lost 2 bases and 0 bases, there was a span of 14 bases. The germline gives CDR1 SGHVS, CDR2 FNYEAQ. The CDR3 DNA sequence: TGTGCCAGCAGCTTATCTTTGGGGGGCCGCTCCTACAATGAGCAGTTCTTC. It codes for CASSLSLGGRSYNEQFF.

The chain uses TRBV10-3 and TRBJ2-4, with a weak D call TRBD1 (5 bases). Trimming took off 4 bases at V and 8 bases at J, with 12 bases between the two ends. The CDR3 spans 13 residues. CDR1 and CDR2 (germline): ENHRY, SYGVKD. CDR3 residues: CAISGGKGHIQYF. CDR3 sequence (DNA): TGTGCCATCAGTGGGGGCAAGGGGCACATTCAGTACTTC.

The chain recombines TRBV25-1 with TRBJ2-3; no definite D call. The ends were cut back, 6 bases at V and 2 bases at J, with 15 bases in the middle. CDR1 and CDR2 (germline): MGHDK, SYGVNS. This CDR3 contains 15 residues. Written as DNA, the CDR3 is TGTGCCAGCAGAAGCATGTTATGGAACACAGATACGCAGTATTTT. Amino acid sequence: CASRSMLWNTDTQYF.

The chain combines TRBV7-3 with TRBJ2-1; 15 bases are a match to TRBD2. The J call may be mistaken, given a closer DNA end match to TRBJ2-7. This CDR3 has 19 amino acids. The germline CDR1 and CDR2 sequences are SGHTA and FQGTGA. In DNA, the CDR3 is TGTGCCAGCAGCTTATGGACTAGCGGGGGGGCTACGTCCTACAATGAGCAGTACTTC. Its protein product is CASSLWTSGGATSYNEQYF.

This clonotype occurred a few times. CDR3 nucleotides: TGTGCCAGCAGCTCCTGGACAGGTTATGATAAACCCCAGCATTTT. Translating gives CASSSWTGYDKPQHF. The chain uses TRBV7-2 and TRBJ1-5; 7 bases agree with TRBD1. The CDR3 length is 15 residues. The J segment lost 10 bases and the V segment lost 4 bases, leaving 13 bases of the junction unmatched. Germline V gene data show CDR1 as SGHTA and CDR2 as FQGNSA.

This clonotype has just a few counts. An end of the junction differs from the germline gene, which may be a read error. V and J are TRBV9 and TRBJ2-7; the D is unclear. Germline CDR1 SGDLS, CDR2 YYNGEE. The CDR3 has 14 residues. The CDR3, as DNA: TGTGCCAGCAGCGTAGAATGGGGTGGAGACGATCAGTACTTC. It is translated as CASSVEWGGDDQYF.

This chain joins TRBV3-1 and TRBJ1-4; 9 nucleotides agree with TRBD1. This CDR3 is 19 amino acids long. Trimming at V came to 0 bases and at J to 4 bases, leaving 12 bases not matched to a gene. Looked up from germline, CDR1 is LGHDT and CDR2 is YNNKEL (reference sequence). Here the CDR3 DNA reads TGTGCCAGCAGCCAAGATCGGGGACAGGGTGCAGAAAGTAATGAAAAACTGTTTTTT. Its translation is CASSQDRGQGAESNEKLFF.

This clonotype was seen once. J is TRBJ1-1 and V is TRBV25-1, with 7 bases lining up with TRBD1. Trimming cost V 8 bases and J 6 bases; bases outside gene matches: 9. There are 13 residues in the CDR3. Germline V gene sequence: CDR1 MGHDK, CDR2 SYGVNS. CDR3 DNA sequence: TGTGCCAGCGGGAGACAGGGATGGGCTGAAGCTTTCTTT. Protein product: CASGRQGWAEAFF.

This clonotype was seen a few times. A junction boundary mismatches the germline segment, possibly from a read error. DNA for the CDR3: TGTGCCAGCAGCTTCGGACTAGCGGTATACAATGGGCAGTTCTTC. Its protein product is CASSFGLAVYNGQFF. The chain couples TRBV7-6 to TRBJ2-1; 10 nucleotides agree with TRBD2. The CDR3 length is 15 residues. CDR1 and CDR2 (germline): SGHVS, FNYEAQ.

The V call is TRBV11-2, the J call TRBJ2-7, with no clear D. Germline V gives CDR1 SGHAT, CDR2 FQNNGV. The V and J ends lost 5 bases and 1 base respectively, with 12 bases between them. The CDR3 has 14 residues. The CDR3, as DNA: TGTGCCAGCAGCGTCTGGGCGTTGTCCTACGAGCAGTACTTC. It translates to CASSVWALSYEQYF.

The J gene is TRBJ1-1, the V gene TRBV12-3 or TRBV12-4; D remains unclear. V lost 4 bases and J 1 base, leaving 16 bases between the germline ends. The CDR3 runs to 16 residues. The CDR3 DNA reads TGTGCCAGCAGTTCCTCTCACCCTTTGTGGAACACTGAAGCTTTCTTT. Its protein product is CASSSSHPLWNTEAFF.

The chain joins TRBV9 to TRBJ1-2, with 10 bases aligning to TRBD1. This CDR3 contains 14 residues. In germline, CDR1 is SGDLS, CDR2 YYNGEE. V dropped 4 bases and J dropped 8; count of bases not matched to a gene: 8. The CDR3 nucleotides read TGTGCCAGCAGCCGGGACAGGGGAATGGGAGGCTACACCTTC. It specifies CASSRDRGMGGYTF.

This rearrangement joins TRBV27 to TRBJ2-1; D gene uncertain. The CDR3 length is 16 residues. Trimming cost V 3 bases and J 2 bases, with 14 bases left between them. The germline V gene has CDR1 MNHEY and CDR2 SMNVEV (reference sequence). The CDR3 DNA follows: TGTGCCAGCAGTTTGCAGGCGTTGCCAGCCTACAATGAGCAGTTCTTC. Translated, it gives CASSLQALPAYNEQFF.

The chain recombines TRBV3-1 with TRBJ2-7; maybe TRBD1 (6 bases). The CDR3 spans 15 residues. Germline V gene data show CDR1 as LGHDT and CDR2 as YNNKEL (reference sequence). The ends were cut back, 5 bases at V and 3 bases at J, with 17 bases in the middle. The CDR3 sequence is CASSWSTGYGYEQYF. In nucleotides, the CDR3 is TGTGCCAGCAGCTGGTCGACAGGATATGGCTACGAGCAGTACTTC.

The chain uses TRBV6-1 and TRBJ2-7; D possibly uses TRBD1 or TRBD2 (5 bases each). The V end was cut by 5 bases, the J end by 2 bases, with 16 bases between. CDR1 MNHNS and CDR2 SASEGT come from the germline V gene. This CDR3 comprises 15 residues. CDR3 coding DNA: TGTGCCAGCAGTTATAGCGCCCAGGGAGCCTACGAGCAGTACTTC. Protein: CASSYSAQGAYEQYF.

This clonotype showed up just once. J is TRBJ2-5 and V is TRBV10-2; the match to TRBD2 covers 8 bases. The CDR3 runs to 17 residues. V was clipped by 4 bases and J by 3 bases; unmatched bases: 13. Germline V gives CDR1 WSHSY, CDR2 SAAADI. The CDR3 is CASSVSHTGGDEETQYF. The CDR3 coding sequence is TGCGCCAGCAGTGTTAGTCATACCGGGGGGGACGAAGAGACCCAGTACTTC.

This rearrangement joins TRBV7-9 to TRBJ2-7; tentatively, D is TRBD1 or TRBD2 (5 bases each). V shed 5 bases and J shed 3 bases, with 23 bases lying between them. This CDR3 has 17 residues. Germline CDR1 and CDR2: SEHNR and FQNEAQ (reference sequence). CDR3 DNA: TGTGCCAGCAGCCCGACTACAGACAGACAAAATATCTACGAGCAGTACTTC. Translating it yields CASSPTTDRQNIYEQYF.

This clonotype was picked up many times. The CDR3 bases are TGTGCCGCTGGATCACAGGTTCAAGCTGAGCAGTTCTTC. The encoded protein is CAAGSQVQAEQFF. This chain connects TRBV7-2 to TRBJ2-1; a possible D gene is TRBD1 (5 bases). V lost 11 bases and J 9 bases, leaving 20 bases between the germline ends. Per the germline V gene, CDR1 is SGHTA and CDR2 is FQGNSA. The CDR3 loop spans 13 amino acids.

This clonotype was recorded a few times. This rearrangement joins TRBV4-1 to TRBJ2-2; perhaps TRBD2 as D (6 bases). CDR3 size: 18 residues. V lost 0 bases, J lost 4 bases, and 18 bases lay in between. In germline, CDR1 is MGHRA, CDR2 YSYEKL. The CDR3 loop is CASSQEVGTPDITGELFF. CDR3 nucleotide sequence: TGCGCCAGCAGCCAAGAGGTCGGGACTCCCGACATCACCGGGGAGCTGTTTTTT.

The V and J genes are TRBV20-1 and TRBJ2-3, with TRBD1 identical over 10 bases. Per germline, CDR1 DFQATT and CDR2 SNEGSKA (reference sequence). The CDR3 has 13 residues. CDR3 DNA: TGCAGACTACGACAGGGGGCGGGAGATACGCAGTATTTT. Translated: CRLRQGAGDTQYF.

V is TRBV7-9 and J is TRBJ2-7, with 8 bases identical to TRBD1. The CDR3 runs 14 residues. CDR1 is SEHNR, CDR2 FQNEAQ, per germline (reference sequence). Trimming removed 7 bases from V and 2 bases from J; junction bases left unmatched: 7. The CDR3 region has the DNA TGTGCCAGCACCCTCGACAGGGGAACCTACGAGCAGTACTTC. Amino acids: CASTLDRGTYEQYF.

This clonotype was detected only a few times. The chain joins TRBV7-9 to TRBJ2-7; 10 bases map to TRBD2. J gave up 4 bases and V 4 bases, and 10 bases lay outside the gene matches. Germline values: CDR1 SEHNR, CDR2 FQNEAQ (reference sequence). CDR3 length equals 16 residues. CDR3 sequence reads: CASSSPSGGNPYEQYF. The CDR3 DNA is TGTGCCAGCAGCTCCCCTAGCGGGGGAAATCCTTACGAGCAGTACTTC. The variable domain in full, with the rest retrieved from reference TRBV7-9 and TRBJ2-7, is DTGVSQNPRHKITKRGQNVTFRCDPISEHNRLYWYRQTLGQGPEFLTYFQNEAQLEKSRLLSDRFSAERPKGSFSTLEIQRTEQGDSAMYLCASSSPSGGNPYEQYFGPGTRLTVT.

V and J are TRBV14 and TRBJ2-1, with D possibly being TRBD1 (6 bases). V was shortened by 4 bases and J by 0 bases, with 13 bases between the two germline ends. Germline CDR1 SGHDN, CDR2 FVKESK. This CDR3 contains 16 residues. CDR3 sequence (DNA): TGTGCCAGCAGCCCAGGACAGACCAGCTCCTACAATGAGCAGTTCTTC. It codes for CASSPGQTSSYNEQFF.

The chain recombines TRBV24-1 with TRBJ1-2; the D gene is possibly TRBD1 (5 bases). With 5 bases removed from V and 5 bases from J, the gap between germline ends came to 17 bases. CDR3 length: 15 residues. From germline, CDR1 is KGHDR and CDR2 SFDVKD. The CDR3 DNA follows: TGTGCCACCAGTGGGGGGACCGAAAAGCCATATGGCTACACCTTC. Protein product: CATSGGTEKPYGYTF.

CDR3 sequence reads: CATSDLGQGFMNEQFF. The CDR3, as DNA: TGTGCCACCAGTGATTTAGGACAGGGGTTTATGAATGAGCAGTTCTTC. V usage is TRBV24-1 and J usage is TRBJ2-1, with 9 bases aligning to TRBD1. Germline V CDR1 and CDR2: KGHDR, SFDVKD. Unmatched junction bases numbered 7, after V lost 1 base and J lost 7 bases. The CDR3 is 16 residues long.

This clonotype has a count of ten or more. DNA of the CDR3: TGCAGCGTTGTCCTACAGCAAGAGACCCAGTACTTC. Translation gives CSVVLQQETQYF. The chain joins TRBV29-1 to TRBJ2-5; D is unclear. V lost 4 bases, J lost 2 bases, and 8 bases lay in between. CDR3 length: 12 amino acids. The germline CDR1 and CDR2 sequences are SQVTM and ANQGSEA.

The chain has TRBV6-2 or TRBV6-3 and TRBJ1-5; D is perhaps TRBD1 (6 bases). This CDR3 has 14 residues. The germline V gene has CDR1 MNHEY and CDR2 SVGEGT. With 2 bases removed from V and 10 bases from J, the gap between germline ends came to 15 bases. The CDR3 DNA reads TGTGCCAGCAGTTACCTAGGGGACAAACTCCCCCAGCATTTT. Its translation is CASSYLGDKLPQHF.

This clonotype was detected a few times. The chain employs TRBV11-2 and TRBJ1-4; 7 bases are shared with TRBD1. The CDR3 spans 14 residues. V was clipped by 5 bases and J by 8 bases; unmatched bases: 8. Germline assignment: CDR1 SGHAT and CDR2 FQNNGV. The CDR3 is CASSPTGMREKLFF. Here the CDR3 DNA reads TGTGCCAGCAGCCCGACAGGGATGAGGGAAAAACTGTTTTTT. Supplemented by reference TRBV11-2 and TRBJ1-4, the full variable domain reads EAGVAQSPRYKIIEKRQSVAFWCNPISGHATLYWYQQILGQGPKLLIQFQNNGVVDDSQLPKDRFSAERLKGVDSTLKIQPAKLEDSAVYLCASSPTGMREKLFFGSGTQLSVL.

This clonotype was seen more than once but under ten times. This chain joins TRBV29-1 and TRBJ2-1; TRBD2 is a possible D gene (6 bases). Trimming stripped 1 base from V and 2 bases from J, with 9 bases between. From germline, CDR1 is SQVTM and CDR2 ANQGSEA. The CDR3 extends over 14 amino acids. Here the CDR3 reads CSVEGGVPYNEQFF. CDR3 coding DNA: TGCAGCGTTGAAGGCGGGGTCCCCTACAATGAGCAGTTCTTC.

The chain links TRBV12-3 or TRBV12-4 to TRBJ2-4, with 9 bases that match TRBD2. This CDR3 is built from 14 residues. V was clipped by 5 bases and J by 9 bases; unmatched bases: 8. The CDR3 coding sequence is TGTGCCAGCAGTCCAAGGAGCGGGGGGAGCATTCAGTACTTC. Translation: CASSPRSGGSIQYF.

This clonotype turned up a few times. The V call is TRBV5-1, the J call TRBJ2-5, with 7 positions matching TRBD1. V was pared by 3 bases and J by 5 bases, with 16 bases of the junction left unmatched. Germline values: CDR1 SGHRS, CDR2 YFSETQ. The length of the CDR3 is 17 residues. CDR3 bases: TGCGCCAGCAGCTCCCGCGGACAGGTATTTCAGCGGGAGACCCAGTACTTC. Its protein product is CASSSRGQVFQRETQYF.